These 21 T cell receptor beta chains were sequenced from one sample in a study of Graves' ophthalmopathy and Graves' hyperthyroidism. Using RNA transcripts, the TCR beta CDR3 regions were amplified. HTBI-primed RT-PCR formed the first round, and a multiplex PCR formed the second. A single record per CDR3 protein comes from TCRdb applying MiXCR to the multiplex PCR reads. This table has about 1.1 million distinct CDR3 sequences, about 35% appearing once. Sample: peripheral blood or thyroid tissue (not recorded which). These receptors were obtained from an adult man with Graves' hyperthyroidism.

The genes are TRBV6-5 and TRBJ1-5, with 8 bases aligning to TRBD1. V lost 4 bases, J lost 1 base, and 9 bases stayed unmatched. The CDR3 has 17 residues. Germline lookup yields CDR1 MNHEY and CDR2 SVGAGI. CDR3 DNA sequence: TGTGCCAGCAGTTCATCTCAGGGGGCCCAAAGCAATCAGCCCCAGCATTTT. It translates to CASSSSQGAQSNQPQHF.

This clonotype was found many times. The gene calls are TRBV14 and TRBJ2-7; 8 bases fit TRBD1. Germline V CDR1 and CDR2: SGHDN, FVKESK. V lost 1 base and J lost 4; bases outside the gene matches: 9. This CDR3 comprises 16 residues. CDR3 amino acids: CASSQGRTGHEYEQYF. The CDR3 DNA is TGTGCCAGCAGCCAAGGGCGGACAGGGCATGAGTACGAGCAGTACTTC.

This clonotype has more than one count but fewer than ten. The CDR3 DNA reads as TGTGCCAGCAGAGAGACCAATAATGAAAAACTGTTTTTT. Its protein is CASRETNNEKLFF. This chain uses TRBV6-5 with TRBJ1-4; D not certain. Trimming pared 6 bases from V and 4 bases from J, leaving 9 bases between. CDR1 and CDR2 from the germline V gene are MNHEY and SVGAGI. The CDR3 is made up of 13 amino acids.

The chain employs TRBV7-9 and TRBJ1-1, with 7 bases aligning to TRBD1. This CDR3 contains 15 residues. Germline loops: CDR1 SEHNR, CDR2 FQNEAQ (reference sequence). The V segment lost 4 bases and the J segment 7 bases; nucleotides outside the gene matches: 12. Written as DNA, the CDR3 is TGTGCCAGCAGCTCACGACAGGGAGGATTCGGTGAAGCTTTCTTT. It is translated as CASSSRQGGFGEAFF.

This clonotype was picked up a small number of times. The rearrangement uses TRBV6-5 and TRBJ1-1, with D possibly matching TRBD1 (5 bases). The CDR3 sequence is 14 residues long. Germline V gives CDR1 MNHEY, CDR2 SVGAGI. Deletions cut 2 bases from V and 3 bases from J, with 10 bases between. CDR3 bases: TGTGCCAGCAGTTACGGGGGATGGGACACTGAAGCTTTCTTT. This gives the protein CASSYGGWDTEAFF.

The chain has TRBV25-1 and TRBJ2-6; D is uncertain. The CDR3 has 15 amino acids. Trimming removed 8 bases at V and 1 base at J, with 12 bases between. Looked up from germline, CDR1 is MGHDK and CDR2 is SYGVNS. This chain's CDR3 is CASVRLGSGANVLTF. The CDR3 nucleotides are TGTGCCAGCGTACGACTTGGTTCTGGGGCCAACGTCCTGACTTTC.

With regard to this clonotype: A read error is possible here, since a much larger clone lies one base away. The rearrangement uses TRBV7-9 and TRBJ2-7; a possible D gene is TRBD1 (6 bases). Germline V gene sequence: CDR1 SEHNR, CDR2 FQNEAQ (reference sequence). The CDR3 extends over 14 amino acids. V gave up 5 bases and J gave up 4 bases, with 15 bases separating them. The CDR3 loop is CASSAQTGGYEQYF. The CDR3 DNA reads as TGTGCCAGCAGCGCCCAGACAGGAGGATACGAGCAGTACTTC.

The chain uses TRBV5-1 and TRBJ1-1; D remains ambiguous. Trimming cost V 3 bases and J 3 bases, with 12 bases left between them. Germline values: CDR1 SGHRS, CDR2 YFSETQ. The CDR3 consists of 14 residues. DNA for the CDR3: TGCGCCAGCAGCTGGACCGGACCCTACACTGAAGCTTTCTTT. Translated, it gives CASSWTGPYTEAFF.

V is TRBV7-9 and J is TRBJ2-5; D uncertain. The V and J ends lost 8 bases and 5 bases respectively, with 15 bases between them. The CDR3 is made up of 13 amino acids. Germline values: CDR1 SEHNR, CDR2 FQNEAQ (reference sequence). The CDR3 coding sequence is TGTGCCAGCTCACCTCTTAGGGATGAGACCCAGTACTTC. Its translation is CASSPLRDETQYF.

The CDR3 DNA reads as TGTGCCAGCAGCTTGGGGACAGCCTCTTACTATGGCTACACCTTC. This encodes CASSLGTASYYGYTF. The rearrangement links TRBV5-5 to TRBJ1-2, with D tentatively TRBD1 (6 bases). Trimming left V 0 bases short and J 3 bases short, with 12 bases between. CDR3 length: 15 residues. The germline V gene encodes CDR1 SGHKS and CDR2 YYEKEE (reference sequence). The full variable domain, completed using reference TRBV5-5 and TRBJ1-2, is DAGVTQSPTHLIKTRGQQVTLRCSPISGHKSVSWYQQVLGQGPQFIFQYYEKEERGRGNFPDRFSARQFPNYSSELNVNALLLGDSALYLCASSLGTASYYGYTFGSGTRLTVV.

A note on this clonotype: Since the CDR3 does not end with the conserved phenylalanine or tryptophan, this likely comes from a read error. It is unclear where the CDR3 begins or ends on the DNA, so no DNA is shown, and the CDR3 is as TCRdb lists it. The chain uses TRBV7-2 and TRBJ2-7; the table's D gene call, TRBD1, was not cross checked with the DNA. Including both end residues, the CDR3 is 15 amino acids long. Germline CDR1 is SGHTA and CDR2 is FQGNSA. CDR3 residues: CASSDFRGTETTSST.

This clonotype was counted only a few times. The chain uses TRBV29-1 and TRBJ1-1, with D tentatively TRBD1 (5 bases). The ends were cut back, 4 bases at V and 0 bases at J, with 12 bases in the middle. There are 14 residues in the CDR3. Germline-derived CDR1 and CDR2 are SQVTM and ANQGSEA. In DNA form, the CDR3 reads TGCAGCGTTGTTGAGGGGACCTTGAACACTGAAGCTTTCTTT. Encoded protein: CSVVEGTLNTEAFF.

The gene calls are TRBV10-3 and TRBJ2-7; TRBD1 agrees at 7 bases. Germline loops: CDR1 ENHRY, CDR2 SYGVKD. The CDR3 runs 15 residues. V lost 6 bases and J lost 1; bases outside the gene matches: 9. This chain's CDR3 is CAISQSAGGSYEQYF. DNA of the CDR3: TGTGCCATCAGCCAGTCGGCAGGGGGATCCTACGAGCAGTACTTC.

On this clonotype itself: The junction departs from the called germline gene at one end, perhaps through a read error. The J gene is TRBJ1-2, the V gene TRBV20-1; no clear D gene. The CDR3 is 14 residues long. The germline gives CDR1 DFQATT, CDR2 SNEGSKA (reference sequence). CDR3 protein: CGAILGLMDYGYTF. The CDR3 bases are TGCGGTGCTATTCTGGGTTTAATGGACTATGGCTACACCTTC.

V usage is TRBV29-1 and J usage is TRBJ2-7, with 12 positions matching TRBD2. V lost 7 bases and J lost 1; bases outside the gene matches: 11. The CDR3 is 16 amino acids. Germline CDR1 SQVTM, CDR2 ANQGSEA. CDR3 sequence (DNA): TGCAGCGCCCGCCCTGGACTAGCGGGGAAATCCTACGAGCAGTACTTC. It codes for CSARPGLAGKSYEQYF.

V usage is TRBV11-2 and J usage is TRBJ2-7; D is possibly TRBD1 or TRBD2 (6 bases each). The DNA end lines up better with TRBJ2-5; the J call may be wrong. Germline V lookup: CDR1 SGHAT, CDR2 FQNNGV. The CDR3 has 15 amino acids. CDR3 in amino acids: CASSQSPTGRETQYF. The CDR3 nucleotides are TGTGCCAGCAGCCAAAGCCCTACAGGGAGGGAGACCCAGTACTTC.

This chain connects TRBV11-2 to TRBJ1-6; a possible D gene is TRBD1 (5 bases). Germline CDR1 SGHAT, CDR2 FQNNGV. This CDR3 region has 15 residues. The V end was cut by 5 bases, the J end by 10 bases, with 18 bases between. In DNA form, the CDR3 reads TGTGCCAGCAGCCAAGGCGGGGGATCAGGATCACCCCTCCACTTT. This sequence encodes CASSQGGGSGSPLHF. Drawing the rest from reference TRBV11-2 and TRBJ1-6, the complete variable domain is EAGVAQSPRYKIIEKRQSVAFWCNPISGHATLYWYQQILGQGPKLLIQFQNNGVVDDSQLPKDRFSAERLKGVDSTLKIQPAKLEDSAVYLCASSQGGGSGSPLHFGNGTRLTVT.

The chain uses TRBV6-5 and TRBJ2-7; the D gene is possibly TRBD2 (5 bases). Germline-derived CDR1 and CDR2 are MNHEY and SVGAGI. V was shortened by 2 bases and J by 6 bases, with 11 bases between the two germline ends. The CDR3 has 13 residues. Written as DNA, the CDR3 is TGTGCCAGCAGTTACACCGGGATTCTCGAGCAGTACTTC. It encodes CASSYTGILEQYF.

The genes are TRBV11-2 and TRBJ2-7; D is ambiguous. The V gene's germline CDR1 is SGHAT and CDR2 FQNNGV. The CDR3 runs to 16 residues. The V end was cut by 1 base, the J end by 6 bases, with 19 bases between. The CDR3: CASSLVGIGRRGEQYF. The CDR3 DNA reads TGTGCCAGCAGCTTAGTCGGCATCGGCAGGCGAGGCGAGCAGTACTTC.

This clonotype was seen at least ten times. The chain uses TRBV12-3 or TRBV12-4 and TRBJ1-1, with D perhaps TRBD1 (5 bases). Deletions cut 6 bases from V and 4 bases from J, with 12 bases between. The CDR3 covers 13 residues. The CDR3 loop is CASRLDMPTEAFF. In DNA form, the CDR3 reads TGTGCCAGCAGACTGGACATGCCCACTGAAGCTTTCTTT.

There are a few counts of this clonotype. The CDR3 region has the DNA TGCAGCGTTCTGGGACTAGCGGGAGATGGGGGCGCAGATACGCAGTATTTT. This translates into CSVLGLAGDGGADTQYF. The V call is TRBV29-1, the J call TRBJ2-3; 14 nucleotides match TRBD2. From germline, CDR1 is SQVTM and CDR2 ANQGSEA. The CDR3 runs to 17 residues. The V segment lost 5 bases and the J segment 4 bases; nucleotides outside the gene matches: 11.